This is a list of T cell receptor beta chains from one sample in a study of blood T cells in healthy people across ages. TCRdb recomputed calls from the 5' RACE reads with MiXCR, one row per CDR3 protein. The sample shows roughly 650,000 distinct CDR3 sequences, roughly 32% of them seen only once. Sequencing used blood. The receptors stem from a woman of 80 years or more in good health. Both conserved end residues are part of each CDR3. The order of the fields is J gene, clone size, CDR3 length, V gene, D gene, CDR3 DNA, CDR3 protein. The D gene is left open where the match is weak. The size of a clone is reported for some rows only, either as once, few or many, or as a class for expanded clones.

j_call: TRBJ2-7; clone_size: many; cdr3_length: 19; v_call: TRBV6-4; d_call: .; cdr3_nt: TGTGCCAGCAGTGACTTCTCCGGGACCCGTCCCGCCCGGGGTTACGAGCAGTACTTC; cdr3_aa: CASSDFSGTRPARGYEQYF
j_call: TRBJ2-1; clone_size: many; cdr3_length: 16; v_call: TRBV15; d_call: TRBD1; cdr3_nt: TGTGCCACCAGCAGAGATAGGGCAGGGGGCTACAATGAGCAGTTCTTC; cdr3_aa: CATSRDRAGGYNEQFF
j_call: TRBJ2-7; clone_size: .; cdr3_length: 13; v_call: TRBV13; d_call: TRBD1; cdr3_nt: TGTGCCAGCAGCCGGGACAGGAGGAACGAGCAGTACTTC; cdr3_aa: CASSRDRRNEQYF
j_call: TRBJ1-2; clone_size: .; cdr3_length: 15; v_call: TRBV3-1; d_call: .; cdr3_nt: TGTGCCAGCAGCCAAGCGACAGTCCCGTTCTATGGCTACACCTTC; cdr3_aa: CASSQATVPFYGYTF
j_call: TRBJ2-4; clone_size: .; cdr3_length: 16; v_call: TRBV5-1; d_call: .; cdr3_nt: TGCGCCAGCGGATTTTCCAGGGCTTTCGCCAAAAACATTCAGTACTTC; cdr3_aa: CASGFSRAFAKNIQYF
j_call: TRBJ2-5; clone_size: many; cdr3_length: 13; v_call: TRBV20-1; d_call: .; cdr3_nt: TGCAGTGCTTTGGACAGTCTACAAGAGACCCAGTACTTC; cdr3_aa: CSALDSLQETQYF
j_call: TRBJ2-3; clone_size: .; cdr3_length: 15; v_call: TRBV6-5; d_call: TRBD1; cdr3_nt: TGTGCCAGCAGTTACACGACAGGGCCCGCAGATACGCAGTATTTT; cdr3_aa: CASSYTTGPADTQYF
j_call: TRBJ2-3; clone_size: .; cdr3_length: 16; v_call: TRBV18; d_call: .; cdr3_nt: TGTGCCAGCTCACGACCAGGGGGGCCGGCGGGAGATACGCAGTATTTT; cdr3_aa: CASSRPGGPAGDTQYF
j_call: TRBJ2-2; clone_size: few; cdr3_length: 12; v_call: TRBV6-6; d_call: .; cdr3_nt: TGTGCCAGCAGTTACCCTCTCGGGGAGCTGTTTTTT; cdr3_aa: CASSYPLGELFF
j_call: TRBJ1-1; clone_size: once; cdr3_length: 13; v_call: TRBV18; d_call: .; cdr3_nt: TGTGCCAGCTCAACGGACGGGGGCACTGAAGCTTTCTTT; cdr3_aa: CASSTDGGTEAFF
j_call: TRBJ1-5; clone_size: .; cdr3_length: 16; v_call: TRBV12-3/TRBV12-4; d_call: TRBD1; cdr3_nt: TGTGCCAGCAGTCTCTCCGGGACAGGGGGCACTCAGCCCCAGCATTTT; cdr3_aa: CASSLSGTGGTQPQHF
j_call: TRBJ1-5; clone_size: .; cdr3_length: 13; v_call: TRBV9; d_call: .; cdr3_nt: TGTGCCAGCAGCATAACAGGGTCTGGGCCCCAGCATTTT; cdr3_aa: CASSITGSGPQHF
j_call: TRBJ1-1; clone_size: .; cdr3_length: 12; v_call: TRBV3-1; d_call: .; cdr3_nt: TGTGCCAGCAGCCAAGATCGGGGTGGGGCTTTCTTT; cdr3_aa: CASSQDRGGAFF
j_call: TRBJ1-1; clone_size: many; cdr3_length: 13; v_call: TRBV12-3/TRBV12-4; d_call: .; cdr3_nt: TGTGCCAGCAGTTTACACAGGAACACTGAAGCTTTCTTT; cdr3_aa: CASSLHRNTEAFF
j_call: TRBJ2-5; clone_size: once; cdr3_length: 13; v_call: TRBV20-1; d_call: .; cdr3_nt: TGCAGTGCTAGGGACAGCACGGGGGAGACCCAGTACTTC; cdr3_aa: CSARDSTGETQYF
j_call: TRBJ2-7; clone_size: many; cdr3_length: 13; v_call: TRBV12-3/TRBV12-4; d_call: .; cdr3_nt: TGTGCCAGCAGGGCAACCAACAGAGACGAGCAGTACTTC; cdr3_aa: CASRATNRDEQYF
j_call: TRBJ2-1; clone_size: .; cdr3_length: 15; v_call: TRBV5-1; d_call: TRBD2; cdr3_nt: TGCGCCAGCACCTTCGGGACTAGCGGGTTCAATGAGCAGTTCTTC; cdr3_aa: CASTFGTSGFNEQFF
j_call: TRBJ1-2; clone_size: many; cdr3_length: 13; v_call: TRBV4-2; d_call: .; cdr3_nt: TGTGCCAGCAGCCAAGATCAGCATCATGGCTACACCTTC; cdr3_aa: CASSQDQHHGYTF
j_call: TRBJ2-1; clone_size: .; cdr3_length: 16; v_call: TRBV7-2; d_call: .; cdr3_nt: TGTGCCAGCAGCTTAGGAGGGCAGACCACCTACAATGAGCAGTTCTTC; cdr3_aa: CASSLGGQTTYNEQFF
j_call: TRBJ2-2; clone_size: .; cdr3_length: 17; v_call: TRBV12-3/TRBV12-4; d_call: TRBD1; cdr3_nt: TGTGCCAGCAGTCCCTTTTTGGGACAGGGGGCAATCGGGGAGCTGTTTTTT; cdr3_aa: CASSPFLGQGAIGELFF